This TCR beta chain was captured in a study of cytomegalovirus exposure and HLA in healthy donors. This CDR3 region has 13 residues. Trimming left V 1 base short and J 6 bases short, with 9 bases between. Germline V gene lookup returns CDR1 SGHTA and CDR2 FQGNSA. Primers for the PCR totalled 60 Vbeta and 13 Jbeta. This table comes from immunoSEQ multiplex PCR, and its TCRdb copy is limited to in-frame clones, with some not included. The sample data list 200,000 to 250,000 clones. Findings and limits, study-wide: Being productive about 87% or about 30% of the time was typical of most TCR beta V segments in an earlier analysis. The likely origin of a cluster of highly shared sequence variants was a sequencing artifact.

Comment on this clone: Its target is unknown.

Sequencing input: PBMCs. The genes are TRBV7-2 and TRBJ1-2; TRBD1 is a possible D gene (5 bases). The TCR comes from a girl aged 2-10 years in good health and CMV-seropositive. The CDR3 sequence: CASSLVTGDGYTF. The CDR3 nucleotides read TGTGCCAGCAGCTTAGTCACAGGTGATGGCTACACCTTC.